Each of the 25 T cell receptor beta chains below was sequenced from the same sample in a study of T cells in pancreatic ductal adenocarcinoma. No neoadjuvant therapy was given to the selected pancreatic ductal adenocarcinoma patients before their surgery. This table comes from immunoSEQ multiplex PCR, and its TCRdb copy is limited to in-frame clones, with some not included. The repertoire consists of under 15,000 clones, with just over 85% occurring once and the leading ten covering 18%. The sequencing sample was made of PBMCs. The origin of the receptors is a human donor with pancreatic ductal adenocarcinoma.

V and J are TRBV28 and TRBJ2-1, with D tentatively TRBD2 (5 bases). The CDR3 loop spans 16 amino acids. Trimming stripped 6 bases from V and 3 bases from J, with 18 bases between. The V gene's germline CDR1 is MDHEN and CDR2 SYDVKM. The CDR3 region has the DNA TGTGCCAGCAGCTCTTCCCGGTTGGGGAGCTACAATGAGCAGTTCTTC. This gives the protein CASSSSRLGSYNEQFF.

The V call is TRBV4-2, the J call TRBJ2-3, with D possibly TRBD1 on 5 matching bases. V lost 1 base, J lost 5 bases, and 16 bases lay in between. There are 16 residues in the CDR3. Germline V gene data show CDR1 as LGHNA and CDR2 as YNFKEQ. CDR3 region: CASSQGLAGFGDTQYF. Here the CDR3 DNA reads TGTGCCAGCAGCCAAGGATTGGCAGGGTTTGGAGATACGCAGTATTTT.

The chain links TRBV7-6 to TRBJ2-7, with TRBD2 identical over 8 bases. The length of the CDR3 is 15 residues. The V segment lost 2 bases and the J segment 6 bases; nucleotides outside the gene matches: 9. The germline CDR1 and CDR2 sequences are SGHVS and FNYEAQ. The CDR3 nucleotides read TGTGCCAGCAGCTTAAATGCAGCGGGAGTAGGCGAGCAGTACTTC. This codes for CASSLNAAGVGEQYF.

The chain recombines TRBV30 with TRBJ2-7, with TRBD2 matching 8 bases. Germline CDR1 reads GTSNPN; CDR2 reads SVGIG (reference sequence). The CDR3 consists of 17 residues. Losses at the gene ends were 3 bases for V and 2 bases for J; bases not matched to a gene: 15. The DNA for the CDR3 is TGTGCCTGGAGCGAACGGCGGGGGGTAGCGGCAACCTACGAGCAGTACTTC. Its protein product is CAWSERRGVAATYEQYF.

The chain carries TRBV7-9 and TRBJ1-5; 8 nucleotides line up with TRBD1. CDR1 SEHNR and CDR2 FQNEAQ come from the germline V gene (reference sequence). V was clipped by 5 bases and J by 3 bases; unmatched bases: 9. There are 16 residues in the CDR3. This CDR3 is CASSTGTGGTNQPQHF. CDR3 bases: TGTGCCAGCAGCACGGGGACAGGAGGGACCAATCAGCCCCAGCATTTT.

This clone was seen a few times. V gene TRBV9 combines with J gene TRBJ2-5, with 8 bases lining up with TRBD2. This CDR3 has 15 residues. Trimming at V came to 4 bases and at J to 1 base, leaving 6 bases not matched to a gene. Germline CDR1 reads SGDLS; CDR2 reads YYNGEE. This CDR3 reads CASSMWTSPQETQYF. The DNA for the CDR3 is TGTGCCAGCAGCATGTGGACTAGCCCCCAAGAGACCCAGTACTTC. Supplemented by reference TRBV9 and TRBJ2-5, the full variable domain reads DSGVTQTPKHLITATGQRVTLRCSPRSGDLSVYWYQQSLDQGLQFLIQYYNGEERAKGNILERFSAQQFPDLHSELNLSSLELGDSALYFCASSMWTSPQETQYFGPGTRLLVL.

The chain uses TRBV6-6 and TRBJ1-6; a possible D gene is TRBD1 (5 bases). CDR3 size: 13 residues. Germline-derived CDR1 and CDR2 are MNHNY and SVGAGI (reference sequence). V lost 4 bases, J lost 7 bases, and 8 bases lay in between. CDR3 nucleotides: TGTGCCAGCAGTTCAGGGTACAATTCACCCCTCCACTTT. This sequence encodes CASSSGYNSPLHF.

The count of this clone is one. The V gene is TRBV9, the J gene TRBJ2-7, with D possibly matching TRBD1 (6 bases). V lost 4 bases to trimming and J lost 3 bases, with 14 bases between them. The V gene's germline CDR1 is SGDLS and CDR2 YYNGEE. The CDR3 extends over 14 amino acids. CDR3 sequence: CASSPYREYYEQYF. The CDR3 nucleotides read TGTGCCAGCAGCCCGTACAGGGAGTACTACGAGCAGTACTTC.

The chain uses TRBV5-1 and TRBJ2-3; D is ambiguous. The V end lost 3 bases, the J end lost 0 bases, and 11 bases lay between the germline ends. Germline CDR1 is SGHRS and CDR2 is YFSETQ. This CDR3 is 15 amino acids long. In nucleotides, the CDR3 is TGCGCCAGCAGCTCGGTGGGTAGGAGCACAGATACGCAGTATTTT. Its translation is CASSSVGRSTDTQYF.

The sample holds a few counts of this clone. This chain links TRBV30 with TRBJ2-2, with 11 bases that match TRBD2. The germline V gene has CDR1 GTSNPN and CDR2 SVGIG (reference sequence). The CDR3 totals 14 residues. V shed 4 bases and J 6 bases; nucleotides not matched to a gene: 4. The chain's CDR3 is CAWKGTSGPGELFF. As DNA, the CDR3 is TGTGCCTGGAAGGGGACTAGCGGCCCCGGGGAGCTGTTTTTT.

The gene calls are TRBV10-1 and TRBJ1-1; D gene ambiguous. Looked up from germline, CDR1 is WNHNN and CDR2 is SYGVQD (reference sequence). Trimming left V 8 bases short and J 0 bases short, with 10 bases between. The CDR3 is made up of 13 amino acids. The CDR3 region is CASARRMNTEAFF. The CDR3 DNA is TGCGCCAGCGCTCGACGAATGAACACTGAAGCTTTCTTT.

The chain links TRBV18 to TRBJ2-5, with D possibly being TRBD1 or TRBD2 (5 bases each). V gave up 2 bases and J gave up 9 bases, with 13 bases separating them. The germline V gene has CDR1 KGHSH and CDR2 LQKENI. The CDR3 is 13 residues long. For the CDR3, the DNA is TGTGCCAGCTCACCAGGGGGAGAAGGGGCCCAGTACTTC. Translating gives CASSPGGEGAQYF.

This chain joins TRBV6-5 and TRBJ1-1; D gene ambiguous. Germline V CDR1 and CDR2: MNHEY, SVGAGI. V was trimmed by 5 bases and J by 10 bases, leaving 17 bases between them. This CDR3 comprises 13 residues. The CDR3 loop is CASSPDTARGAFF. The CDR3 coding sequence is TGTGCCAGCAGTCCTGACACAGCCCGTGGAGCTTTCTTT.

The chain recombines TRBV2 with TRBJ2-4; D not resolved. Germline CDR1 and CDR2: SNHLY and FYNNEI. The CDR3 totals 11 residues. V was pared by 2 bases and J by 4 bases, with 0 bases between. CDR3 residues: CASSEKNIQYF. CDR3 coding DNA: TGTGCCAGCAGTGAAAAAAACATTCAGTACTTC.

The V call is TRBV5-1, the J call TRBJ2-1, with TRBD1 matching 8 bases. The CDR3 runs 15 residues. Germline assignment: CDR1 SGHRS and CDR2 YFSETQ. J was trimmed by 6 bases and V by 4 bases; bases with no gene match: 9. The CDR3 sequence is CASSPGQEGVNEQFF. The CDR3 DNA is TGCGCCAGCAGCCCGGGACAGGAGGGGGTCAATGAGCAGTTCTTC.

The chain is built from TRBV28 and TRBJ2-7; D may be TRBD1 or TRBD2 (5 bases each). Trimming stripped 5 bases from V and 4 bases from J, with 9 bases between. Germline loops: CDR1 MDHEN, CDR2 SYDVKM. The CDR3 covers 12 residues. The CDR3 sequence: CASSRGVYEQYF. The CDR3 nucleotides are TGTGCCAGCAGTAGAGGGGTTTACGAGCAGTACTTC.

This clone was observed once. The genes are TRBV6-6 and TRBJ2-2; D could derive from TRBD1 or TRBD2 (5 bases each). The CDR3 covers 16 residues. CDR1 and CDR2 (germline): MNHNY, SVGAGI (reference sequence). V gave up 6 bases and J gave up 4 bases, with 18 bases separating them. The CDR3 protein is CASSPYSGGGTGELFF. The CDR3 DNA is TGTGCCAGCAGCCCCTACTCCGGTGGGGGCACCGGGGAGCTGTTTTTT.

This clone was seen a few times. This chain connects TRBV29-1 to TRBJ2-7; no firm D call. This CDR3 is built from 15 residues. Between the trimmed V and J ends, which lost 5 bases and 7 bases, there was a span of 24 bases. Germline assignment: CDR1 SQVTM and CDR2 ANQGSEA. This chain's CDR3 is CSVRTPPIVSGEQYF. The CDR3 DNA reads TGCAGCGTTCGTACTCCCCCAATTGTCAGTGGGGAGCAGTACTTC.

V gene TRBV5-1 combines with J gene TRBJ2-3; 11 bases agree with TRBD2. In germline, CDR1 is SGHRS, CDR2 YFSETQ. The CDR3 sequence is 16 residues long. V lost 8 bases to trimming and J lost 7 bases; unmatched junction nucleotides: 15. The CDR3 DNA follows: TGCGCCAGTCCACCGTTAGCGGGGGGGATTATAAATACGCAGTATTTT. Protein product: CASPPLAGGIINTQYF.

The rearrangement joins TRBV6-1 to TRBJ2-3; no definite D call. This CDR3 contains 14 residues. V was shortened by 5 bases and J by 0 bases, with 9 bases between the two germline ends. Germline lookup yields CDR1 MNHNS and CDR2 SASEGT. DNA for the CDR3: TGTGCCAGCAGTTCGGGCGAGAGCACAGATACGCAGTATTTT. It translates to CASSSGESTDTQYF.

The chain uses TRBV9 and TRBJ1-2, with no clear D. Germline V gene sequence: CDR1 SGDLS, CDR2 YYNGEE. The CDR3 sequence is 14 residues long. Trimming stripped 0 bases from V and 4 bases from J, with 10 bases between. The CDR3 sequence is CASSVDGFFYGYTF. CDR3 in DNA: TGTGCCAGCAGCGTAGACGGGTTCTTCTATGGCTACACCTTC.

The chain employs TRBV9 and TRBJ2-7; 9 nucleotides match TRBD1. The CDR3 is 13 amino acids. In germline, CDR1 is SGDLS, CDR2 YYNGEE. V gave up 4 bases and J gave up 6 bases; unmatched junction bases: 5. The DNA for the CDR3 is TGTGCCAGCAGCACAGGGGGCCGGTCCGAGCAGTACTTC. It yields the protein CASSTGGRSEQYF.

In the case of this clone: Other DNA sequences in this specimen translate into the identical CDR3. The gene calls are TRBV4-1 and TRBJ1-3, with 9 bases identical to TRBD1. V was clipped by 0 bases and J by 7 bases; unmatched bases: 1. The germline V gene has CDR1 MGHRA and CDR2 YSYEKL. The CDR3 has 14 residues. DNA for the CDR3: TGCGCCAGCAGCCAAGAGGGGACAGGGAACACCATATATTTT. Amino acid sequence: CASSQEGTGNTIYF.

The gene calls are TRBV11-2 and TRBJ1-2, with TRBD1 matching 7 bases. The CDR3 totals 13 residues. From germline, CDR1 is SGHAT and CDR2 FQNNGV. With 3 bases clipped from V and 10 bases from J, the junction kept 8 bases outside the gene matches. CDR3 nucleotide sequence: TGTGCCAGCAGCTTCCGACAGGGATCGTCCTACACCTTC. Translating it yields CASSFRQGSSYTF. The variable domain in full, completed from reference TRBV11-2 and TRBJ1-2, reads EAGVAQSPRYKIIEKRQSVAFWCNPISGHATLYWYQQILGQGPKLLIQFQNNGVVDDSQLPKDRFSAERLKGVDSTLKIQPAKLEDSAVYLCASSFRQGSSYTFGSGTRLTVV.

This chain links TRBV7-5 with TRBJ2-5; the table gives TRBD2 as D, unverified against the DNA. TRBV7-5 is annotated as a pseudogene. The CDR3 runs to 17 residues. This CDR3 is CASSLAPEAGTQETQYF. The CDR3, as DNA: TGTGCCAGCAGCTTAGCCCCCGAAGCGGGAACACAAGAGACCCAGTACTTC.